Presented here are 23 T cell receptor beta chains from one specimen sequenced in a study of T-cell memory formation after mild COVID-19. TCRdb recomputed calls from the 5' RACE reads with MiXCR, one row per CDR3 protein. Of tens of thousands of distinct CDR3 sequences in the sample, roughly a tenth were seen once. Sequenced input: PBMCs or a T cell subset sorted from them (not recorded which). Receptors were obtained from an adult woman who had mild COVID-19 (a few samples of this study predate the infection). Cell type and time point are not known.

The CDR3 DNA reads TGTGCTAGCTGCGGGTTCAACACTGAAGCTTTCTTT. It yields the protein CASCGFNTEAFF. The chain joins TRBV12-5 to TRBJ1-1; D unresolved. The CDR3 runs to 12 residues. Germline loops: CDR1 LGHNT, CDR2 FRNRAP. The V and J ends lost 9 bases and 2 bases respectively, with 10 bases between them.

J is TRBJ2-2 and V is TRBV30, with D perhaps matching TRBD1 (5 bases). Germline CDR1 reads GTSNPN; CDR2 reads SVGIG (reference sequence). V was shortened by 3 bases and J by 0 bases, with 8 bases between the two germline ends. The CDR3 runs to 14 residues. CDR3 residues: CAWRRGTNTGELFF. The DNA of the CDR3 is TGTGCCTGGAGAAGGGGTACGAACACCGGGGAGCTGTTTTTT.

This clonotype was seen at least ten times. This chain joins TRBV15 and TRBJ2-7, with 8 positions matching TRBD2. Unmatched junction bases numbered 13, after V lost 0 bases and J lost 0 bases. The CDR3 loop spans 19 amino acids. The germline gives CDR1 LNHNV, CDR2 YYDKDF (reference sequence). The DNA for the CDR3 is TGTGCCACCAGCAGAGAGGTGGGTGGTCTAGCGGGTCGCTCCTACGAGCAGTACTTC. Translated: CATSREVGGLAGRSYEQYF.

V and J are TRBV6-2 or TRBV6-3 and TRBJ2-7; the match to TRBD2 covers 14 bases. The ends lost 6 bases at V and 3 bases at J; junction bases unmatched: 4. The CDR3 has 15 amino acids. CDR1 and CDR2 (germline): MNHEY, SVGEGT. CDR3: CASSPGLAGVYEQYF. CDR3 DNA: TGTGCCAGCAGCCCGGGACTAGCGGGAGTCTACGAGCAGTACTTC.

The V call is TRBV11-2, the J call TRBJ2-7; 11 bases map to TRBD1. The CDR3 runs 18 residues. Germline V gene data show CDR1 as SGHAT and CDR2 as FQNNGV. Unmatched junction bases numbered 11, after V lost 1 base and J lost 3 bases. The DNA for the CDR3 is TGTGCCAGCAGCTTAGGGATCGGGGGGACAGGGGGAGTCTACGAGCAGTACTTC. Protein sequence: CASSLGIGGTGGVYEQYF.

Notes on this clonotype: The junction departs from the called germline gene at one end, perhaps through a read error. The chain employs TRBV7-7 and TRBJ2-5, with D possibly matching TRBD2 (7 bases). The CDR3 covers 14 residues. The germline V gene encodes CDR1 SSHAT and CDR2 FNYEAQ (reference sequence). The CDR3 DNA sequence: TGTGCTAGCAGCCCCAAGGGGGGGTCAGGGACCCAGTACTTC. This encodes CASSPKGGSGTQYF.

The rearrangement uses TRBV3-1 and TRBJ2-7; 13 nucleotides align to TRBD2. The CDR3 runs to 18 residues. Germline trimming cut 1 base from V and 2 bases from J; bases unmatched to any gene: 8. Germline V gene sequence: CDR1 LGHDT, CDR2 YNNKEL (reference sequence). The CDR3 loop is CASSQGSPGLAGTYEQYF. CDR3 DNA: TGTGCCAGCAGCCAAGGCTCTCCGGGACTAGCGGGAACCTACGAGCAGTACTTC.

This clonotype ranks as large. This chain connects TRBV29-1 to TRBJ2-5; 9 bases are shared with TRBD1. The CDR3 loop spans 12 amino acids. CDR1 and CDR2 from the germline V gene are SQVTM and ANQGSEA. J lost 5 bases, V lost 7 bases, and 5 bases had no gene match. DNA of the CDR3: TGCAGCGCCACAGGGGGCAAGGAGACCCAGTACTTC. Translation gives CSATGGKETQYF.

This chain links TRBV5-6 with TRBJ2-1, with 8 bases that match TRBD1. V lost 0 bases and J lost 9; bases outside the gene matches: 2. CDR1 is SGHDT and CDR2 is YYEEEE in the germline V gene. The CDR3 is 13 residues long. In DNA, the CDR3 is TGTGCCAGCAGCTTGGGTCAGGGGGCTGAGCAGTTCTTC. Translated: CASSLGQGAEQFF.

In this sample, this clonotype turned up a few times. CDR3 amino acids: CASSLGETGGRTDTQYF. CDR3 sequence (DNA): TGTGCCAGCAGCTTAGGGGAGACAGGCGGGAGGACAGATACGCAGTATTTT. The chain combines TRBV7-9 with TRBJ2-3, with 8 nucleotides matching TRBD2. Trimming cost V 1 base and J 3 bases; bases outside gene matches: 9. Germline V lookup: CDR1 SEHNR, CDR2 FQNEAQ (reference sequence). This CDR3 has 17 residues.

By sample fraction, this clonotype is medium-sized. The chain combines TRBV12-3 or TRBV12-4 with TRBJ2-1, with a tentative D call TRBD2 (5 bases). Trimming left V 1 base short and J 6 bases short, with 13 bases between. There are 15 residues in the CDR3. The CDR3 nucleotides read TGTGCCAGCAGTTTAGAATCGGGAATGGGCAATGAGCAGTTCTTC. This translates into CASSLESGMGNEQFF.

This clonotype was seen more than once but under ten times. The chain is built from TRBV7-2 and TRBJ1-1; D unresolved. Trimming removed 0 bases from V and 8 bases from J, with 19 bases in between. Germline CDR1 SGHTA, CDR2 FQGNSA. The CDR3 contains 16 residues. CDR3 in DNA: TGTGCCAGCAGCTTAGCAGGGTCCCGTCCGGAACTGGAAGCTTTCTTT. As protein: CASSLAGSRPELEAFF.

This clonotype was seen more than once but under ten times. This chain uses TRBV12-3 or TRBV12-4 with TRBJ1-3; 7 bases map to TRBD1. The CDR3 has 15 residues. The V segment lost 6 bases and the J segment 0 bases; nucleotides outside the gene matches: 5. The CDR3 bases are TGTGCCAGCAGCCAGGGACAGACCTCTGGAAACACCATATATTTT. Its translation is CASSQGQTSGNTIYF.

This clonotype was found many times. This sequence joins TRBV3-1 and TRBJ2-7; D uncertain. The V end lost 4 bases, the J end lost 2 bases, and 6 bases lay between the germline ends. This CDR3 is 12 amino acids long. In germline, CDR1 is LGHDT, CDR2 YNNKEL (reference sequence). DNA of the CDR3: TGTGCCAGCAGCCCCGGTACCTACGAGCAGTACTTC. Protein sequence: CASSPGTYEQYF.

V gene TRBV24-1 combines with J gene TRBJ2-3, with TRBD1 matching 7 bases. Germline lookup yields CDR1 KGHDR and CDR2 SFDVKD. V lost 4 bases, J lost 3 bases, and 12 bases stayed unmatched. The CDR3 is 17 residues long. The CDR3 DNA is TGTGCCACCAGTGACCAAAGCAGGGGGATCCGAACAGATACGCAGTATTTT. Translating it yields CATSDQSRGIRTDTQYF.

In its sample, this clonotype was seen a few times. V and J are TRBV2 and TRBJ2-6, with D possibly being TRBD1 or TRBD2 (5 bases each). This CDR3 is built from 16 residues. V lost 4 bases, J lost 0 bases, and 10 bases lay in between. CDR1 is SNHLY and CDR2 is FYNNEI in the germline V gene. The CDR3 DNA is TGTGCCAGCAGTGGGGCCGGGGCCTCTGGGGCCAACGTCCTGACTTTC. Protein: CASSGAGASGANVLTF.

This clonotype was detected many times. V gene TRBV9 combines with J gene TRBJ2-2; D unclear. Trimming left V 4 bases short and J 2 bases short, with 3 bases between. Looked up from germline, CDR1 is SGDLS and CDR2 is YYNGEE. The CDR3 length is 12 residues. CDR3 region: CASSTNTGELFF. The CDR3, as DNA: TGTGCCAGCAGCACTAACACCGGGGAGCTGTTTTTT.

This clonotype was counted only a few times. In DNA form, the CDR3 reads TGTGCCACCAGCCGGGACAGGGGCCTTGCTTTGGGAACTGAAGCTTTCTTT. It encodes CATSRDRGLALGTEAFF. J is TRBJ1-1 and V is TRBV15; 10 nucleotides match TRBD1. J lost 5 bases, V lost 5 bases, and 14 bases had no gene match. The CDR3 runs to 17 residues. CDR1 and CDR2 from the germline V gene are LNHNV and YYDKDF (reference sequence).

The rearrangement uses TRBV4-1 and TRBJ2-1, with TRBD2 matching 8 bases. This CDR3 is built from 17 residues. The trim removed 0 bases at V and 5 bases at J, leaving 9 bases unmatched. Germline lookup yields CDR1 MGHRA and CDR2 YSYEKL. The CDR3 region has the DNA TGCGCCAGCAGCCAAGAAGGAGTAGCGGGGTACAACAATGAGCAGTTCTTC. It translates to CASSQEGVAGYNNEQFF.

The CDR3 nucleotides read TGTGCCAGCAGCTCGCTAGCGGGAGGGATAGTGAATGAGCAGTTCTTC. Residues: CASSSLAGGIVNEQFF. This rearrangement joins TRBV7-6 to TRBJ2-1; TRBD2 matches 12 bases. Germline lookup yields CDR1 SGHVS and CDR2 FNYEAQ. There are 16 residues in the CDR3. Trimming removed 4 bases from V and 7 bases from J; junction bases left unmatched: 8.

V usage is TRBV20-1 and J usage is TRBJ2-3; no definite D call. Trimming shortened V by 3 bases and J by 8 bases, and 12 bases separated the two germline ends. Per the germline V gene, CDR1 is DFQATT and CDR2 is SNEGSKA (reference sequence). The length of the CDR3 is 12 residues. DNA for the CDR3: TGCAGTGCTAGCCCCCAGTTCCGTACGCAGTATTTT. Translated, it gives CSASPQFRTQYF.

This clonotype was picked up many times. The chain couples TRBV9 to TRBJ2-2; no firm D call. The germline CDR1 and CDR2 sequences are SGDLS and YYNGEE. V was clipped by 1 base and J by 4 bases, with 11 bases between them. The CDR3 sequence is 15 residues long. The CDR3 DNA sequence: TGTGCCAGCAGCGTATCAACAGCGAGCACCGGGGAGCTGTTTTTT. It codes for CASSVSTASTGELFF.

The V call is TRBV6-1, the J call TRBJ2-7; 8 bases agree with TRBD2. Unmatched junction bases numbered 6, after V lost 7 bases and J lost 4 bases. Germline CDR1 reads MNHNS; CDR2 reads SASEGT. CDR3 length: 13 residues. The CDR3 reads CASTTGGVYEQYF. CDR3 in DNA: TGTGCCAGCACCACGGGAGGGGTGTACGAGCAGTACTTC.